This section outlines one TCR beta chain sequence together with its context. Authors' processing steps: Amplification of reference gene primers provided the estimated nucleated cell counts. Only in-frame clones appear in the TCRdb table, and some are missing; sequencing was by immunoSEQ multiplex PCR. V and J calls and clone size are given by that table; D and trimming were obtained from the DNA. The table lists about 330,000 clones, over 70% of them singletons, with approximately 1.2% in the top ten. The record originates from a study of blood T cell repertoires in COVID-19. The wider study: Sample material is recorded as cDNA or gDNA derived from T cells, B-cell-depleted T cells, or PBMCs.

This CDR3 region has 13 residues. From germline, CDR1 is SGHNT and CDR2 YYREEE (reference sequence). The V end lost 2 bases, the J end lost 8 bases, and 13 bases lay between the germline ends. Sequenced material: peripheral blood. This TCR came from a woman between 50 and 59 years old with acute or convalescent COVID-19. The chain has TRBV5-4 and TRBJ1-2; possible D gene TRBD1, 5 bases. In nucleotides, the CDR3 is TGTGCCAGCAGCTTTCCAGGGATCCGGGGCTACACCTTC. This codes for CASSFPGIRGYTF.